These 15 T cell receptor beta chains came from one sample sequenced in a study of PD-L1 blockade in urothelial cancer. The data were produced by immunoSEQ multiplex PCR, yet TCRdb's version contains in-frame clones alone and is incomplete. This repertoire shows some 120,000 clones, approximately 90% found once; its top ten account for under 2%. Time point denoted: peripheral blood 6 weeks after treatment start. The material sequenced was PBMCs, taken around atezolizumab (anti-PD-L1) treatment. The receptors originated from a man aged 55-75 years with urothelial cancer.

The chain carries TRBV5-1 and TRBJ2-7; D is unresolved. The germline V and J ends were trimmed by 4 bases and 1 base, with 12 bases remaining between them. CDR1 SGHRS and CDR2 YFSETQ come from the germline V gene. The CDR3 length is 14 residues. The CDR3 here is CASSAALLSYEQYF. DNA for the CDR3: TGCGCCAGCAGCGCGGCCCTCTTGTCCTACGAGCAGTACTTC.

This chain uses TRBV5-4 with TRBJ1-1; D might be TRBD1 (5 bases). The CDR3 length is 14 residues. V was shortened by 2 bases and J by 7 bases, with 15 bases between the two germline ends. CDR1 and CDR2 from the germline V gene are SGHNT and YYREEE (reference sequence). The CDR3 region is CASSLPSGQVEAFF. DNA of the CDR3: TGTGCCAGCAGCTTACCGTCAGGGCAAGTTGAAGCTTTCTTT.

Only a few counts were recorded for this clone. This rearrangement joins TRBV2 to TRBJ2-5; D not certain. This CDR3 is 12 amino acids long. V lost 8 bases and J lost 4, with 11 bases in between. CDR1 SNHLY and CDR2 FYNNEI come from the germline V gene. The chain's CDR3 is CASGLAPETQYF. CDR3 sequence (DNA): TGTGCCAGCGGATTAGCCCCAGAGACCCAGTACTTC.

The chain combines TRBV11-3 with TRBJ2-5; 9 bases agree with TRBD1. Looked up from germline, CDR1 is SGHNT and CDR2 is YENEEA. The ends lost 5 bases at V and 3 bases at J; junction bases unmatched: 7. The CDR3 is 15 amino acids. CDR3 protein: CASSQGQGRKETQYF. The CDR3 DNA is TGTGCCAGCAGCCAAGGACAGGGGAGGAAAGAGACCCAGTACTTC. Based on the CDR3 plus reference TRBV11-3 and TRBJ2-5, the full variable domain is EAGVVQSPRYKIIEKKQPVAFWCNPISGHNTLYWYLQNLGQGPELLIRYENEEAVDDSQLPKDRFSAERLKGVDSTLKIQPAELGDSAVYLCASSQGQGRKETQYFGPGTRLLVL.

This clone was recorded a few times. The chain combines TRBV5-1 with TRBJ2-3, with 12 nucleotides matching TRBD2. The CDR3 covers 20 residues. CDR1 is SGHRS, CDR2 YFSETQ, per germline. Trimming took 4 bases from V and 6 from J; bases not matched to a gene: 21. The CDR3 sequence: CASSHRTSGMGIHKVDTQYF. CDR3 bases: TGCGCCAGCAGCCATCGGACTAGCGGGATGGGAATTCACAAGGTGGATACGCAGTATTTT.

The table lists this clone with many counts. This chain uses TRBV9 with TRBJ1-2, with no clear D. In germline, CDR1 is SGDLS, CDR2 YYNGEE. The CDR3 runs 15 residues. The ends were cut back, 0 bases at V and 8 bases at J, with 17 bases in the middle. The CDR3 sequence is CASSVAEGGILGYTF. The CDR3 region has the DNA TGTGCCAGCAGCGTAGCCGAGGGTGGGATTTTGGGCTACACCTTC.

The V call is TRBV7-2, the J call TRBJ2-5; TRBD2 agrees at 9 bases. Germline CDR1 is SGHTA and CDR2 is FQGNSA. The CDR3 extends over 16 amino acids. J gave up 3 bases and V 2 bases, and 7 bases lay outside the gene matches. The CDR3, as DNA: TGTGCCAGCAGCTTATTTGGTAGCGGGGGAAAAGAGACCCAGTACTTC. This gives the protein CASSLFGSGGKETQYF.

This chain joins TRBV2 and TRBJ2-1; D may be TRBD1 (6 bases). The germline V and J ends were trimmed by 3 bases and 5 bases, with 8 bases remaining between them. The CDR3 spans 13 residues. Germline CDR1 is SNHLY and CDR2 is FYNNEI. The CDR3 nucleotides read TGTGCCAGCAGTGAGGGGGCCCACAATGAGCAGTTCTTC. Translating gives CASSEGAHNEQFF.

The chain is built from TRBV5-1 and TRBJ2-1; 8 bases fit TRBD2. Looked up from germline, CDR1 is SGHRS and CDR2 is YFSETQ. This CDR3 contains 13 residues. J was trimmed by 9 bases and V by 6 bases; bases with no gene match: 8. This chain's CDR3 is CASTGLALGEQFF. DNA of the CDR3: TGCGCCAGCACTGGACTAGCTCTCGGTGAGCAGTTCTTC.

CDR3: CASSLRTSGRSDTQYF. The CDR3 DNA reads TGTGCCAGCAGCTTGCGGACTAGCGGGAGATCAGATACGCAGTATTTT. The chain uses TRBV5-6 and TRBJ2-3, with 13 bases identical to TRBD2. Germline CDR1 reads SGHDT; CDR2 reads YYEEEE. This CDR3 contains 16 residues. V shed 1 base, J shed 4 bases, and the junction held 3 bases outside the gene matches. Looking up the rest from reference TRBV5-6 and TRBJ2-3 gives the full variable domain: DAGVTQSPTHLIKTRGQQVTLRCSPKSGHDTVSWYQQALGQGPQFIFQYYEEEERQRGNFPDRFSGHQFPNYSSELNVNALLLGDSALYLCASSLRTSGRSDTQYFGPGTRLTVL.

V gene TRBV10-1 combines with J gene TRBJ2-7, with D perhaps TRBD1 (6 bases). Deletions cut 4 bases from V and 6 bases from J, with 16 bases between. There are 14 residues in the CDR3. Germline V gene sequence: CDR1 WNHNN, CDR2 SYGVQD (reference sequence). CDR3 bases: TGCGCCAGCAGTGTTTTACAGGGTGGGTCCGAGCAGTACTTC. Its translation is CASSVLQGGSEQYF.

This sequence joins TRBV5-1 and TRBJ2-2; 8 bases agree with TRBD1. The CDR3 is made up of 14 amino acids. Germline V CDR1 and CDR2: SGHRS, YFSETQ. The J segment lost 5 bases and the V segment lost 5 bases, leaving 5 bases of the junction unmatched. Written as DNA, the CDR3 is TGCGCCAGCAGTCAGGGGGCGCAAACCGGGGAGCTGTTTTTT. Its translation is CASSQGAQTGELFF.

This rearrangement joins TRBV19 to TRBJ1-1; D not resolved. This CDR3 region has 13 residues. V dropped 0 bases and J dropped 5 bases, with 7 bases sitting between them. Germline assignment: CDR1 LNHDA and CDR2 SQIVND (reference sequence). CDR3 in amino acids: CASSIDRITEAFF. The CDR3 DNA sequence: TGTGCCAGTAGTATAGACAGGATAACTGAAGCTTTCTTT.

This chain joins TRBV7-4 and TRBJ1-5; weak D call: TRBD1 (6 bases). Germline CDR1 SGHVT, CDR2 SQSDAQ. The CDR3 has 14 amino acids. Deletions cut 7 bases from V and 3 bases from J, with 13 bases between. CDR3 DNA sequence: TGTGCCAGCAACCTCAGGGGTCACAATCAGCCCCAGCATTTT. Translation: CASNLRGHNQPQHF.

CDR3 DNA: TGCGCCAGCAGCCAAGAGACTAGCGGTTACTACAATGAGCAGTTCTTC. Its protein is CASSQETSGYYNEQFF. The V and J genes are TRBV4-3 and TRBJ2-1; 9 nucleotides line up with TRBD2. With 0 bases clipped from V and 3 bases from J, the junction kept 3 bases outside the gene matches. CDR3 length equals 16 residues. Germline V gene data show CDR1 as LGHNA and CDR2 as YSLEER.